Listed here are 7 T cell receptor beta chains from one sample, sequenced in a study of blood T cell repertoires in COVID-19. The data were produced by immunoSEQ multiplex PCR, yet TCRdb's version contains in-frame clones alone and is incomplete. This sample has 60,000 to 65,000 clones, with roughly 75% found just once. Sequencing was done on a sample of peripheral blood. The receptors come from a man aged 55 to 69 with COVID-19, enrolled during active disease.

The chain carries TRBV3-1 (or the pseudogene TRBV3-2) and TRBJ1-4; TRBD1 might be the D (5 bases). V was clipped by 1 base and J by 4 bases, with 10 bases between them. There are 15 residues in the CDR3. Germline-derived CDR1 and CDR2 are LGHDT and YNNKEL (reference sequence). The CDR3 spells CASSQAWGGNEKLFF. DNA for the CDR3: TGTGCCAGCAGCCAAGCGTGGGGGGGTAATGAAAAACTGTTTTTT.

The V gene is TRBV21-1, the J gene TRBJ2-1; the DNA was not compared with TRBD2, the D call given in the table. TRBV21-1 represents a pseudogene. The CDR3 is 17 residues long. The CDR3 coding sequence is TGTGCCAGCAGCAACGCCCCCCGTAGCGGGACTGGGAATGAGCAGTTCTTC. Translated: CASSNAPRSGTGNEQFF.

The CDR3 is CASSLGDTSYEQYF. The CDR3 coding sequence is TGCGCCAGCAGCTTGGGGGACACCTCCTACGAGCAGTACTTC. The chain has TRBV5-1 and TRBJ2-7, with D possibly matching TRBD1 (6 bases). The CDR3 contains 14 residues. Trimming removed 0 bases from V and 0 bases from J, with 7 bases in between. CDR1 is SGHRS and CDR2 is YFSETQ in the germline V gene.

The V call is TRBV29-1, the J call TRBJ2-7; D is unresolved. This CDR3 is 13 amino acids long. Germline V gene data show CDR1 as SQVTM and CDR2 as ANQGSEA. V was cut by 4 bases and J by 0 bases, with 10 bases left in between. In nucleotides, the CDR3 is TGCAGCGTTGTAGCCCTGTCCTCCTACGAGCAGTACTTC. Amino acids: CSVVALSSYEQYF.

CDR3 loop: CASSLMGLAAGELFF. The CDR3 DNA reads as TGTGCCAGCAGCTTAATGGGACTAGCGGCCGGGGAGCTGTTTTTT. The chain couples TRBV7-3 to TRBJ2-2; TRBD2 agrees at 11 bases. J gave up 6 bases and V 1 base, and 1 base lay outside the gene matches. Germline V lookup: CDR1 SGHTA, CDR2 FQGTGA. CDR3 length: 15 amino acids.

This clone appeared a few times. The chain couples TRBV19 to TRBJ1-1; D uncertain. This CDR3 has 14 residues. Per germline, CDR1 LNHDA and CDR2 SQIVND (reference sequence). Trimming took off 4 bases at V and 0 bases at J, with 9 bases between the two ends. CDR3 nucleotide sequence: TGTGCCAGTAGTAAGCGGAGAATGAACACTGAAGCTTTCTTT. This encodes CASSKRRMNTEAFF.

J is TRBJ2-5 and V is TRBV27; TRBD2 matches 7 bases. This CDR3 region has 13 residues. J lost 5 bases, V lost 7 bases, and 7 bases had no gene match. CDR1 and CDR2 (germline): MNHEY, SMNVEV (reference sequence). CDR3 loop: CASKDWGGETQYF. The CDR3 nucleotides read TGTGCCAGCAAGGATTGGGGGGGGGAGACCCAGTACTTC.